This TCR beta chain comes out of a study of T cell repertoires in cytomegalovirus infection. Study summary: CMV infection plus the matching HLA type was flagged by public TCR beta signatures. General observations from the study: Clonotypes of TCR beta that were HLA-C-restricted and CMV-specific dominated the ex vivo response. CMV carriers with the relevant HLA were identified by cumulative public TCR beta family frequency.

This clonotype has at least ten counts. Its target is unknown. The CDR3 covers 18 residues. In germline, CDR1 is SGHTA, CDR2 FQGNSA. V lost 4 bases, J lost 2 bases, and 22 bases lay in between. One entry per CDR3 protein, called by TCRdb with MiXCR from the reads. The data contain about 68,000 distinct CDR3 sequences, under 25% of them seen just once; the ten biggest clones take up 79%. The rearrangement joins TRBV7-2 to TRBJ2-3; D unclear. The sequence came from a human donor in good health (CMV status not recorded). Some clones in this sample may be carry-over from other donors' samples. Sample: PBMCs, sequenced either directly or after in vitro stimulation (not recorded which). The CDR3 protein is CASSSYLIKPSSTDTQYF. The CDR3 DNA reads as TGTGCCAGCAGCTCTTACCTCATTAAGCCCTCATCCACAGATACGCAGTATTTT. Full variable domain (outside the CDR3, taken from reference TRBV7-2 and TRBJ2-3): GAGVSQSPSNKVTEKGKDVELRCDPISGHTALYWYRQSLGQGLEFLIYFQGNSAPDKSGLPSDRFSAERTGGSVSTLTIQRTQQEDSAVYLCASSSYLIKPSSTDTQYFGPGTRLTVL.